The present TCR beta chain was sequenced within a study of cytomegalovirus exposure and HLA in healthy donors. Study-wide results and caveats: Sequencing had likely introduced a cluster of highly shared sequence variants as an artifact. In a later analysis, most CMV-associated TCR beta chains appeared HLA-restricted.

PCR involved 60 Vbeta and 13 Jbeta primers. Method: immunoSEQ multiplex PCR; TCRdb's copy keeps in-frame clones and lacks some. The table shows about 120,000 clones, with around 76% occurring only once. A remark on this clone: Its antigen is not known.

J was trimmed by 6 bases and V by 3 bases; bases with no gene match: 7. The germline V gene has CDR1 SNHLY and CDR2 FYNNEI. This CDR3 contains 14 residues. This TCR was recovered from a man aged 55 to 69 in good health and CMV-seropositive. Sequencing input: PBMCs. The chain combines TRBV2 with TRBJ1-1, with 7 nucleotides matching TRBD1. CDR3 sequence: CASSEDRGRPEAFF. The DNA for the CDR3 is TGTGCCAGCAGTGAGGATAGGGGGCGCCCTGAAGCTTTCTTT.